These 20 T cell receptor beta chains came from one sample sequenced in a study of early T cells in non-severe SARS-CoV-2 infection. MiXCR, run by TCRdb on the 5' RACE reads, gives a single entry per CDR3 protein. The profile shows tens of thousands of distinct CDR3 sequences, roughly 9.5% of them singletons. The sequenced material came from whole blood. The receptors were gathered from an adult who was a healthcare worker with PCR-confirmed SARS-CoV-2 infection or an uninfected control (not recorded which).

This clonotype has only a few counts. This chain connects TRBV7-7 to TRBJ2-2; D remains unclear. Trimming removed 5 bases at V and 4 bases at J, with 5 bases between. Germline CDR1 is SSHAT and CDR2 is FNYEAQ (reference sequence). The CDR3 is 12 residues long. CDR3 loop: CASSPRTGELFF. The CDR3 DNA sequence: TGTGCCAGCAGCCCCCGCACCGGGGAGCTGTTTTTT.

This clonotype was counted a few times. V usage is TRBV5-6 and J usage is TRBJ2-3; 8 bases are shared with TRBD2. The trim removed 3 bases at V and 1 base at J, leaving 1 base unmatched. CDR3 length: 14 amino acids. Germline V lookup: CDR1 SGHDT, CDR2 YYEEEE. Written as DNA, the CDR3 is TGTGCCAGCAGCTGGGGACTAGGCACAGATACGCAGTATTTT. It specifies CASSWGLGTDTQYF.

The V call is TRBV18, the J call TRBJ2-3; D possibly corresponds to TRBD1 (5 bases). The CDR3 contains 13 residues. V lost 2 bases and J lost 5, with 8 bases in between. The germline gives CDR1 KGHSH, CDR2 LQKENI. CDR3 in amino acids: CASSPGAQDTQYF. In DNA, the CDR3 is TGTGCCAGCTCACCAGGGGCTCAAGATACGCAGTATTTT. The full variable domain, its missing parts supplied by reference TRBV18 and TRBJ2-3, is NAGVMQNPRHLVRRRGQEARLRCSPMKGHSHVYWYRQLPEEGLKFMVYLQKENIIDESGMPKERFSAEFPKEGPSILRIQQVVRGDSAAYFCASSPGAQDTQYFGPGTRLTVL.

The J gene is TRBJ2-3, the V gene TRBV19, with D perhaps TRBD2 (6 bases). CDR1 and CDR2 (germline): LNHDA, SQIVND (reference sequence). The CDR3 is made up of 15 amino acids. Trimming left V 7 bases short and J 5 bases short, with 19 bases between. The CDR3 here is CASTPRAGRKDTQYF. DNA of the CDR3: TGTGCCAGTACCCCGCGGGCGGGGCGGAAAGATACGCAGTATTTT.

The CDR3 spells CASRTGTFRVETQYF. The CDR3 DNA reads as TGCGCCAGCAGAACAGGGACTTTTCGGGTGGAGACCCAGTACTTC. V and J are TRBV4-3 and TRBJ2-5; D tentatively fits TRBD1 or TRBD2 (6 bases each). The CDR3 sequence is 15 residues long. V dropped 6 bases and J dropped 5 bases, with 19 bases sitting between them. Germline V gene data show CDR1 as LGHNA and CDR2 as YSLEER.

Many counts were recorded for this clonotype. The chain joins TRBV7-2 to TRBJ2-1; D call uncertain. From germline, CDR1 is SGHTA and CDR2 FQGNSA. The germline V and J ends were trimmed by 7 bases and 0 bases, with 1 base remaining between them. The CDR3 spans 11 residues. The CDR3 here is CASNSYNEQFF. As DNA, the CDR3 is TGTGCCAGCAACTCCTACAATGAGCAGTTCTTC.

This clonotype was seen many times. The gene calls are TRBV6-1 and TRBJ2-1, with TRBD1 identical over 11 bases. There are 15 residues in the CDR3. V trimming: 6 bases; J trimming: 7 bases; junction bases outside the gene matches: 8. In germline, CDR1 is MNHNS, CDR2 SASEGT. Here the CDR3 reads CASSRTGGLRNEQFF. CDR3 nucleotide sequence: TGTGCCAGCAGCAGGACAGGGGGCTTGAGAAATGAGCAGTTCTTC.

V and J are TRBV6-2 or TRBV6-3 and TRBJ2-7; unclear D gene. V was trimmed by 5 bases and J by 3 bases, leaving 5 bases between them. Germline-derived CDR1 and CDR2 are MNHEY and SVGEGT. This CDR3 is 11 amino acids long. The CDR3: CASSVGYEQYF. The DNA of the CDR3 is TGTGCCAGCAGTGTCGGCTACGAGCAGTACTTC.

This clonotype was detected many times. The rearrangement links TRBV5-6 to TRBJ2-3; no clear D gene. CDR1 is SGHDT, CDR2 YYEEEE, per germline. This CDR3 is 14 amino acids long. The V end was cut by 0 bases, the J end by 12 bases, with 17 bases between. Here the CDR3 DNA reads TGTGCCAGCAGCTTGGACGGCCCTTACACATCACAGTATTTT. Encoded protein: CASSLDGPYTSQYF.

This clonotype was counted many times. The chain combines TRBV2 with TRBJ1-1, with D maybe TRBD1 (5 bases). This CDR3 has 15 amino acids. Germline V gene sequence: CDR1 SNHLY, CDR2 FYNNEI. V was trimmed by 6 bases and J by 4 bases, leaving 18 bases between them. The DNA of the CDR3 is TGTGCCAGCAGGGATAGACAGAAATCCGGCACTGAAGCTTTCTTT. Its translation: CASRDRQKSGTEAFF.

The chain carries TRBV10-2 and TRBJ2-1; no definite D call. The CDR3 consists of 13 residues. Per the germline V gene, CDR1 is WSHSY and CDR2 is SAAADI. Trimming took 10 bases from V and 4 from J, leaving 14 bases between them. The CDR3 is CATRVVSYNEQFF. The CDR3 region has the DNA TGCGCCACCCGGGTAGTGTCTTACAATGAGCAGTTCTTC.

This clonotype was counted only a few times. The chain links TRBV21-1 to TRBJ2-1; the table's D call, TRBD1, was not checked against the DNA. TRBV21-1 is a documented pseudogene. The CDR3 consists of 16 residues. CDR3 sequence (DNA): TGTGCCAGCAGACACCCCGGAAAATCCCTCAGGAATGAGCAGTTCTTC. This sequence encodes CASRHPGKSLRNEQFF.

This clonotype was recorded only once. A single base separates this from a much larger clone, so it may be a read error. This rearrangement joins TRBV13 to TRBJ2-1, with D hard to call. From germline, CDR1 is PRHDT and CDR2 FYEKMQ (reference sequence). The CDR3 is made up of 17 amino acids. CDR3 sequence: CASSLTPAVSSHNEQFF. In DNA, the CDR3 is TGTGCCAGCAGCCTTACCCCGGCGGTTAGCTCCCACAATGAGCAGTTCTTC.

This clonotype was seen a few times. The rearrangement links TRBV7-9 to TRBJ2-2, with TRBD2 matching over 13 bases. The V segment lost 5 bases and the J segment 7 bases; nucleotides outside the gene matches: 4. Germline V gene lookup returns CDR1 SEHNR and CDR2 FQNEAQ (reference sequence). The CDR3 totals 15 residues. The CDR3 loop is CASSPWTSGGGELFF. The DNA of the CDR3 is TGTGCCAGCAGCCCCTGGACTAGCGGGGGCGGGGAGCTGTTTTTT.

J is TRBJ1-1 and V is TRBV3-1; 8 bases map to TRBD1. The CDR3 covers 14 residues. Germline CDR1 is LGHDT and CDR2 is YNNKEL (reference sequence). The V and J ends lost 3 bases and 4 bases, in that order; junction bases with no gene match: 4. In DNA form, the CDR3 reads TGTGCCAGCAGCCACCAAGGACAGGGCACTGAAGCTTTCTTT. This translates into CASSHQGQGTEAFF.

This clonotype was seen many times. The chain has TRBV9 and TRBJ2-6, with a weak D call TRBD2 (5 bases). This CDR3 has 15 amino acids. The V end lost 0 bases, the J end lost 4 bases, and 8 bases lay between the germline ends. Germline V gives CDR1 SGDLS, CDR2 YYNGEE. CDR3 sequence: CASSVGLAGANVLTF. The CDR3 bases are TGTGCCAGCAGCGTAGGTCTAGCCGGGGCCAACGTCCTGACTTTC.

This clonotype occurred many times. The chain couples TRBV30 to TRBJ1-1; D is ambiguous. The germline gives CDR1 GTSNPN, CDR2 SVGIG (reference sequence). V was clipped by 3 bases and J by 3 bases, with 11 bases between them. The CDR3 extends over 13 amino acids. The CDR3 reads CAWREPGDTEAFF. The CDR3 DNA reads TGTGCCTGGAGGGAGCCAGGAGACACTGAAGCTTTCTTT.

This clonotype was observed at least ten times. V gene TRBV20-1 combines with J gene TRBJ1-1; 9 bases are a match to TRBD1. The CDR3 sequence is 13 residues long. The ends lost 5 bases at V and 4 bases at J; junction bases unmatched: 5. Germline V gene data show CDR1 as DFQATT and CDR2 as SNEGSKA (reference sequence). The CDR3 DNA reads as TGCAGTGCTCTTACAGGGGGCGGCACTGAAGCTTTCTTT. Translation: CSALTGGGTEAFF.

This clonotype was counted only a few times. J is TRBJ1-1 and V is TRBV29-1; D ambiguous. The V gene lost 5 bases and the J gene lost 2 bases, with 9 bases spanning the gap. Germline V gene sequence: CDR1 SQVTM, CDR2 ANQGSEA. This CDR3 is built from 12 residues. Here the CDR3 reads CSVQADNTEAFF. In nucleotides, the CDR3 is TGCAGCGTTCAAGCGGACAACACTGAAGCTTTCTTT.

The rearrangement links TRBV20-1 to TRBJ1-6; D is undetermined. Germline V gives CDR1 DFQATT, CDR2 SNEGSKA (reference sequence). V was shortened by 0 bases and J by 6 bases, with 12 bases between the two germline ends. CDR3 length: 15 amino acids. The CDR3 sequence: CSARDQTAFNSPLHF. CDR3 in DNA: TGCAGTGCTAGAGATCAAACAGCCTTTAATTCACCCCTCCACTTT.